These 26 T cell receptor beta chains originate from one sample sequenced in a study of blood T cell repertoires in COVID-19. Clones were read by immunoSEQ multiplex PCR, and TCRdb kept only the in-frame ones, dropping some. The data contain under 500,000 clones, nearly 90% of them singletons. Sequencing used PBMCs or T cells enriched from blood (not recorded which). The receptors were sampled from a woman aged 18-29 years with acute COVID-19.

This chain connects TRBV7-9 to TRBJ1-1, with TRBD1 matching over 7 bases. The length of the CDR3 is 16 residues. Looked up from germline, CDR1 is SEHNR and CDR2 is FQNEAQ (reference sequence). Trimming took 5 bases from V and 1 from J; bases not matched to a gene: 10. CDR3 bases: TGTGCCAGCAGCCGTTACAGGGGAGAAGGGAACACTGAAGCTTTCTTT. Amino acids: CASSRYRGEGNTEAFF.

The V and J genes are TRBV18 and TRBJ2-1, with D possibly TRBD1 on 5 matching bases. Deletions cut 3 bases from V and 10 bases from J, with 16 bases between. This CDR3 is 14 amino acids long. Germline CDR1 is KGHSH and CDR2 is LQKENI. The CDR3 sequence is CASSPDMQAGEQFF. The CDR3 bases are TGTGCCAGCTCACCCGATATGCAGGCAGGGGAGCAGTTCTTC.

This chain links TRBV12-3 or TRBV12-4 with TRBJ1-2; the D gene is possibly TRBD1 (5 bases). The CDR3 has 13 amino acids. V gave up 3 bases and J gave up 5 bases, with 10 bases separating them. DNA of the CDR3: TGTGCCAGCAGTTTGGGGCCCCTTTATGGCTACACCTTC. Its protein is CASSLGPLYGYTF.

The CDR3 nucleotides read TGTGCCAGTAGTGCGATAGATGGCTACACCTTC. Its translation: CASSAIDGYTF. V and J are TRBV19 and TRBJ1-2, with D uncertain. The CDR3 covers 11 residues. Trimming took off 5 bases at V and 6 bases at J, with 7 bases between the two ends. Looked up from germline, CDR1 is LNHDA and CDR2 is SQIVND (reference sequence).

The rearrangement joins TRBV28 to TRBJ2-2; TRBD2 agrees at 15 bases. V lost 4 bases, J lost 5 bases, and 11 bases stayed unmatched. From germline, CDR1 is MDHEN and CDR2 SYDVKM. CDR3 length equals 19 residues. This chain's CDR3 is CASSSRTSGRAVRTGELFF. CDR3 DNA sequence: TGTGCCAGCAGTTCACGGACTAGCGGGAGGGCCGTGAGGACCGGGGAGCTGTTTTTT.

The chain uses TRBV7-8 and TRBJ1-5; D is uncertain. Trimming shortened V by 5 bases and J by 5 bases, and 13 bases separated the two germline ends. This CDR3 comprises 14 residues. Germline V CDR1 and CDR2: SGHVS, FQNEAQ. The CDR3 region has the DNA TGTGCCAGCAGCCTTTCTTTCGGGGATCAGCCCCAGCATTTT. It translates to CASSLSFGDQPQHF. The complete variable domain, with remaining parts taken from reference TRBV7-8 and TRBJ1-5, reads GAGVSQSPRYKVAKRGQDVALRCDPISGHVSLFWYQQALGQGPEFLTYFQNEAQLDKSGLPSDRFFAERPEGSVSTLKIQRTQQEDSAVYLCASSLSFGDQPQHFGDGTRLSIL.

As DNA, the CDR3 is TGTGCCAGTAGTGGGTCGGCTAGCGGGGCGGGTAATGAGCAGTTCTTC. Translated, it gives CASSGSASGAGNEQFF. The chain is built from TRBV19 and TRBJ2-1, with 9 bases fitting TRBD2. Germline V gene lookup returns CDR1 LNHDA and CDR2 SQIVND (reference sequence). The CDR3 spans 16 residues. J was trimmed by 7 bases and V by 5 bases; bases with no gene match: 12.

In this sample, this clone turned up once. The chain joins TRBV5-1 to TRBJ1-5, with 7 bases matching TRBD1. The trim removed 1 base at V and 0 bases at J, leaving 1 base unmatched. Per germline, CDR1 SGHRS and CDR2 YFSETQ. This CDR3 is 15 amino acids long. The CDR3 bases are TGCGCCAGCAGCTTGTCAGGGGGTAGCAATCAGCCCCAGCATTTT. Its translation: CASSLSGGSNQPQHF. Full variable domain (remainder filled in from reference TRBV5-1 and TRBJ1-5): KAGVTQTPRYLIKTRGQQVTLSCSPISGHRSVSWYQQTPGQGLQFLFEYFSETQRNKGNFPGRFSGRQFSNSRSEMNVSTLELGDSALYLCASSLSGGSNQPQHFGDGTRLSIL.

The chain links TRBV4-3 to TRBJ2-3; D is possibly TRBD2 (5 bases). The CDR3 is 14 amino acids. V was pared by 3 bases and J by 2 bases, with 9 bases between. Germline assignment: CDR1 LGHNA and CDR2 YSLEER. CDR3 loop: CASSHGLFTDTQYF. In DNA form, the CDR3 reads TGCGCCAGCAGCCATGGACTCTTCACAGATACGCAGTATTTT.

The V and J genes are TRBV25-1 and TRBJ2-3, with 7 bases that match TRBD1. The germline gives CDR1 MGHDK, CDR2 SYGVNS. The CDR3 extends over 15 amino acids. Losses at the gene ends were 8 bases for V and 0 bases for J; bases not matched to a gene: 8. The DNA for the CDR3 is TGTGCCAGCGCAAGGGGGCTAAGAAGCACAGATACGCAGTATTTT. Translating gives CASARGLRSTDTQYF. Variable domain in full (rest from reference TRBV25-1 and TRBJ2-3): EADIYQTPRYLVIGTGKKITLECSQTMGHDKMYWYQQDPGMELHLIHYSYGVNSTEKGDLSSESTVSRIRTEHFPLTLESARPSHTSQYLCASARGLRSTDTQYFGPGTRLTVL.

This clone was recorded once. The rearrangement joins TRBV5-5 to TRBJ1-4, with D unclear. CDR1 SGHKS and CDR2 YYEKEE come from the germline V gene (reference sequence). The CDR3 covers 16 residues. V lost 4 bases, J lost 2 bases, and 15 bases lay in between. CDR3 nucleotide sequence: TGTGCCAGCAGCATAGTCCGACCCAGGACTAATGAAAAACTGTTTTTT. As protein: CASSIVRPRTNEKLFF.

The CDR3 DNA reads TGTGCCAGCAGTGATGGAGGCATTCTTTATCAGCCCCAGCATTTT. It is translated as CASSDGGILYQPQHF. This chain uses TRBV2 with TRBJ1-5; no clear D gene. This CDR3 has 15 amino acids. Germline CDR1 is SNHLY and CDR2 is FYNNEI. Trimming left V 3 bases short and J 5 bases short, with 14 bases between.

The V call is TRBV5-1, the J call TRBJ1-6; D uncertain. Trimming stripped 0 bases from V and 10 bases from J, with 14 bases between. Germline-derived CDR1 and CDR2 are SGHRS and YFSETQ. The CDR3 extends over 15 amino acids. The CDR3 reads CASSLAGVEGSPLHF. Here the CDR3 DNA reads TGCGCCAGCAGCTTGGCGGGTGTGGAGGGCTCACCCCTCCACTTT.

The chain links TRBV4-3 to TRBJ1-3; D remains unclear. The CDR3 loop spans 16 amino acids. The V end was cut by 1 base, the J end by 0 bases, with 10 bases between. Germline V gene data show CDR1 as LGHNA and CDR2 as YSLEER. The CDR3 loop reads CASSQGQGNSGNTIYF. The CDR3 nucleotides are TGCGCCAGCAGCCAAGGACAAGGTAACTCTGGAAACACCATATATTTT.

The CDR3 loop is CASNRTGVKSEQYF. The CDR3 nucleotides read TGTGCCAGCAATAGGACAGGGGTTAAGTCCGAGCAGTACTTC. V usage is TRBV28 and J usage is TRBJ2-7; 9 bases map to TRBD1. V gave up 7 bases and J gave up 6 bases; unmatched junction bases: 10. Germline V CDR1 and CDR2: MDHEN, SYDVKM. The CDR3 loop spans 14 amino acids.

Of note for this clone: One junction end disagrees with the germline gene, perhaps due to a read error. V usage is TRBV18 and J usage is TRBJ2-7, with D possibly being TRBD2 (6 bases). CDR3 length: 12 residues. Per the germline V gene, CDR1 is KGHSH and CDR2 is LQKENI. The CDR3 sequence is CASSDVGDLPNF. CDR3 bases: TGTGCCAGCTCTGACGTAGGGGACTTACCTAACTTC.

CDR3 sequence reads: CASSTGTRYGYTF. The CDR3 region has the DNA TGTGCCAGCAGTACCGGGACAAGATACGGCTACACCTTC. The rearrangement links TRBV28 to TRBJ1-2, with a weak D call TRBD1 (6 bases). CDR3 length: 13 amino acids. V was cut by 5 bases and J by 8 bases, with 15 bases left in between. Per germline, CDR1 MDHEN and CDR2 SYDVKM.

The CDR3 bases are TGTGCCAGCAGGACCCGGGACAGGGGGAACACTGAAGCTTTCTTT. This sequence encodes CASRTRDRGNTEAFF. This chain uses TRBV7-9 with TRBJ1-1, with 10 bases fitting TRBD1. From germline, CDR1 is SEHNR and CDR2 FQNEAQ (reference sequence). V lost 6 bases, J lost 1 base, and 5 bases stayed unmatched. CDR3 size: 15 residues.

The chain uses TRBV12-3 or TRBV12-4 and TRBJ1-1, with D possibly being TRBD1 (5 bases). V dropped 5 bases and J dropped 1 base, with 8 bases sitting between them. This CDR3 contains 13 residues. The CDR3 spells CASSAQGNTEAFF. In DNA, the CDR3 is TGTGCCAGCAGTGCCCAGGGGAACACTGAAGCTTTCTTT.

This CDR3 is CATLAGGIYNEQFF. DNA for the CDR3: TGTGCCACACTAGCGGGGGGAATATACAATGAGCAGTTCTTC. The chain couples TRBV10-3 to TRBJ2-1; 12 bases are shared with TRBD2. CDR1 ENHRY and CDR2 SYGVKD come from the germline V gene. V lost 10 bases, J lost 4 bases, and 5 bases stayed unmatched. The length of the CDR3 is 14 residues.

This rearrangement joins TRBV9 to TRBJ2-1; 9 bases line up with TRBD1. CDR3 length: 13 residues. Per the germline V gene, CDR1 is SGDLS and CDR2 is YYNGEE. Trimming removed 3 bases from V and 13 bases from J; junction bases left unmatched: 8. The DNA for the CDR3 is TGTGCCAGCAGCGACTTACAGGGGGCGCATCAGTTCTTC. Its translation is CASSDLQGAHQFF.

The CDR3 DNA reads as TGTGCCAGCAGCCCAGATCCGAGCGGGAGGGCCAATGAGCAGTACTTC. Amino acids: CASSPDPSGRANEQYF. The chain links TRBV7-2 to TRBJ2-7, with 10 bases that match TRBD2. The CDR3 is 16 amino acids. Germline V gives CDR1 SGHTA, CDR2 FQGNSA. V was pared by 5 bases and J by 7 bases, with 14 bases of the junction left unmatched.

The V and J genes are TRBV7-2 and TRBJ2-1; D is undetermined. The germline V and J ends were trimmed by 5 bases and 1 base, with 9 bases remaining between them. The CDR3 totals 14 residues. Germline lookup yields CDR1 SGHTA and CDR2 FQGNSA. This CDR3 is CASSPHRSYNEQFF. In nucleotides, the CDR3 is TGTGCCAGCAGCCCCCACCGGTCCTACAATGAGCAGTTCTTC.

This clone has only one observation. The chain joins TRBV15 to TRBJ2-4; D might be TRBD1 (5 bases). CDR1 is LNHNV, CDR2 YYDKDF, per germline (reference sequence). The CDR3 has 16 residues. The V and J ends lost 0 bases and 1 base respectively, with 10 bases between them. The CDR3 DNA is TGTGCCACCAGCAGAGATCTCGCAGGGGCCAAAAACATTCAGTACTTC. It yields the protein CATSRDLAGAKNIQYF.

This clone was seen more than once but under ten times. The chain recombines TRBV4-1 with TRBJ2-1; no firm D call. The V end was cut by 1 base, the J end by 6 bases, with 7 bases between. From germline, CDR1 is MGHRA and CDR2 YSYEKL. The CDR3 is 13 residues long. CDR3 DNA sequence: TGCGCCAGCAGCCAAGTGAGATCCAATGAGCAGTTCTTC. It is translated as CASSQVRSNEQFF.

The rearrangement uses TRBV4-2 and TRBJ1-1; 9 nucleotides line up with TRBD1. After removal of 1 base from V and 4 bases from J, the junction contained 7 bases not matched to a gene. The CDR3 consists of 16 residues. Germline CDR1 and CDR2: LGHNA and YNFKEQ. CDR3 sequence reads: CASSQARGQGATEAFF. In DNA, the CDR3 is TGTGCCAGCAGCCAAGCCCGGGGACAGGGCGCCACTGAAGCTTTCTTT.